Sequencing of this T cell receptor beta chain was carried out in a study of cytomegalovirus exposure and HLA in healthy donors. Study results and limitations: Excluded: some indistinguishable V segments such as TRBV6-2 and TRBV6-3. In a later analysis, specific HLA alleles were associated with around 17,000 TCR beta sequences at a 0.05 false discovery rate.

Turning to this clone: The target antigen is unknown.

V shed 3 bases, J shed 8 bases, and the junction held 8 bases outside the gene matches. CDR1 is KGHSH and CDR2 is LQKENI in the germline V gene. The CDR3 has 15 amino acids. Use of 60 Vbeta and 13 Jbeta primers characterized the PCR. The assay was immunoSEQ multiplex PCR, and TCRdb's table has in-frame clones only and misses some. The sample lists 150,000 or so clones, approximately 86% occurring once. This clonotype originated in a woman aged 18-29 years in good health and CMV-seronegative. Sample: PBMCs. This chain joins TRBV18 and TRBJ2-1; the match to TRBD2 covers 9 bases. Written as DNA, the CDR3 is TGTGCCAGCTCACCTTTAGCGGGGGATTTAGATGAGCAGTTCTTC. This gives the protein CASSPLAGDLDEQFF.